Following are 31 T cell receptor beta chains from one sample sequenced in a study of control samples from healthy donors and cancer patients. TCRdb's copy holds only in-frame clones and misses some; the assay was immunoSEQ multiplex PCR. Altogether 120,000 or so clones are present, more than 70% being singletons, with the ten largest covering about two fifths. Input material: blood. These receptors were taken from a man aged 50 to 60 in good health.

The V and J genes are TRBV6-5 and TRBJ1-3; no reliable D call. In germline, CDR1 is MNHEY, CDR2 SVGAGI. CDR3 size: 15 residues. Trimming stripped 4 bases from V and 1 base from J, with 11 bases between. The CDR3 spells CASSWKGGSGNTIYF. DNA of the CDR3: TGTGCCAGCAGTTGGAAGGGCGGTTCTGGAAACACCATATATTTT.

The chain links TRBV7-2 to TRBJ1-2, with D uncertain. The CDR3 has 14 amino acids. CDR1 is SGHTA and CDR2 is FQGNSA in the germline V gene. Trimming took off 2 bases at V and 0 bases at J, with 7 bases between the two ends. CDR3 protein: CASSLLQANYGYTF. CDR3 bases: TGTGCCAGCAGCTTACTACAAGCTAACTATGGCTACACCTTC.

The V call is TRBV10-3, the J call TRBJ2-1; 12 bases fit TRBD2. Trimming cost V 3 bases and J 3 bases; bases outside gene matches: 9. Germline-derived CDR1 and CDR2 are ENHRY and SYGVKD. This CDR3 contains 18 residues. For the CDR3, the DNA is TGTGCCATCAGTGAACTAGCGGGGGGCGAACAAAACTACAATGAGCAGTTCTTC. This translates into CAISELAGGEQNYNEQFF.

The rearrangement links TRBV2 to TRBJ2-3; D may be TRBD1 (6 bases). This CDR3 comprises 15 residues. Deletions cut 0 bases from V and 5 bases from J, with 12 bases between. CDR1 is SNHLY and CDR2 is FYNNEI in the germline V gene. The CDR3 sequence is CASSEALQGLDTQYF. CDR3 DNA sequence: TGTGCCAGCAGTGAAGCGCTTCAGGGGTTAGATACGCAGTATTTT.

The chain carries TRBV19 and TRBJ2-7; 8 bases line up with TRBD1. Germline assignment: CDR1 LNHDA and CDR2 SQIVND (reference sequence). V was clipped by 3 bases and J by 2 bases; unmatched bases: 3. The CDR3 covers 14 residues. The CDR3 sequence: CASSISGGPYEQYF. Written as DNA, the CDR3 is TGTGCCAGTAGTATTTCAGGGGGCCCCTACGAGCAGTACTTC.

The rearrangement joins TRBV5-1 to TRBJ1-2; a weak D match, TRBD1 (6 bases). CDR1 SGHRS and CDR2 YFSETQ come from the germline V gene. CDR3 length: 17 amino acids. V lost 2 bases, J lost 8 bases, and 25 bases lay in between. The CDR3 nucleotides are TGCGCCAGCAGCTTTCCTGCAGGGGAGGAGGGTAGAAGAGGCTACACCTTC. This sequence encodes CASSFPAGEEGRRGYTF.

The chain joins TRBV5-1 to TRBJ2-7; D is perhaps TRBD1 (5 bases). The germline CDR1 and CDR2 sequences are SGHRS and YFSETQ. The CDR3 extends over 13 amino acids. V lost 1 base and J 5 bases, leaving 10 bases between the germline ends. Here the CDR3 DNA reads TGCGCCAGCAGCTTGATGGGGCCGAACGAGCAGTACTTC. It is translated as CASSLMGPNEQYF.

The chain employs TRBV7-8 and TRBJ1-1, with D tentatively TRBD1 (5 bases). The germline CDR1 and CDR2 sequences are SGHVS and FQNEAQ. The CDR3 spans 14 residues. The V end lost 5 bases, the J end lost 6 bases, and 16 bases lay between the germline ends. In DNA form, the CDR3 reads TGTGCCAGCAGCCCAATAATGGGGGTTTCTGAAGCTTTCTTT. It encodes CASSPIMGVSEAFF.

The chain is built from TRBV3-1 (or the pseudogene TRBV3-2) and TRBJ2-7; D gene ambiguous. CDR3 length: 14 residues. Germline CDR1 reads LGHDT; CDR2 reads YNNKEL (reference sequence). V lost 6 bases and J 0 bases, leaving 12 bases between the germline ends. The CDR3 loop reads CASRDGRSSYEQYF. The CDR3 region has the DNA TGTGCCAGCAGGGATGGACGGAGCTCCTACGAGCAGTACTTC.

This clone was seen only once. V and J are TRBV5-1 and TRBJ1-1, with 7 bases that match TRBD1. Germline V CDR1 and CDR2: SGHRS, YFSETQ. V trimming: 4 bases; J trimming: 4 bases; junction bases outside the gene matches: 13. CDR3 length: 16 residues. Here the CDR3 DNA reads TGCGCCAGCAGCCCAACGACGACAGGGCGAGGCACTGAAGCTTTCTTT. Encoded protein: CASSPTTTGRGTEAFF.

This clone has only one observation. This chain connects TRBV3-1 (or the pseudogene TRBV3-2) to TRBJ1-6; D is unclear. V gave up 0 bases and J gave up 0 bases, with 6 bases separating them. Germline values: CDR1 LGHDT, CDR2 YNNKEL (reference sequence). This CDR3 is 16 amino acids long. CDR3 bases: TGTGCCAGCAGCCAAGAATTGAGCTCCTATAATTCACCCCTCCACTTT. It specifies CASSQELSSYNSPLHF.

The gene calls are TRBV18 and TRBJ2-2, with 8 bases identical to TRBD1. This CDR3 contains 15 residues. Germline CDR1 reads KGHSH; CDR2 reads LQKENI. The V gene end was trimmed by 6 bases and the J gene end by 4 bases; junction bases not matched to a gene: 7. This CDR3 reads CASSRQGRLTGELFF. Here the CDR3 DNA reads TGTGCCAGCTCCCGACAGGGGCGCCTCACCGGGGAGCTGTTTTTT.

This sequence joins TRBV5-1 and TRBJ2-7, with D perhaps matching TRBD1 (6 bases). V lost 0 bases to trimming and J lost 3 bases, with 13 bases between them. Germline loops: CDR1 SGHRS, CDR2 YFSETQ. This CDR3 is built from 15 residues. CDR3 nucleotide sequence: TGCGCCAGCAGCTTGGACGGGACAAACTTCTACGAGCAGTACTTC. Translation: CASSLDGTNFYEQYF.

The chain has TRBV18 and TRBJ2-1; 8 positions match TRBD1. The CDR3 has 14 amino acids. J was trimmed by 8 bases and V by 1 base; bases with no gene match: 4. Germline V gene sequence: CDR1 KGHSH, CDR2 LQKENI. CDR3 sequence (DNA): TGTGCCAGCTCACCACGGACAGGGAGCGATGAGCAGTTCTTC. Protein sequence: CASSPRTGSDEQFF.

This clone was counted once. The V call is TRBV7-2, the J call TRBJ2-2; D possibly corresponds to TRBD1 (6 bases). V lost 5 bases and J lost 1, with 11 bases in between. The CDR3 has 15 residues. Per germline, CDR1 SGHTA and CDR2 FQGNSA. This CDR3 reads CASSLLGQNTGELFF. CDR3 bases: TGTGCCAGCAGCCTTCTGGGACAGAACACCGGGGAGCTGTTTTTT.

The chain links TRBV11-2 to TRBJ2-2; D call uncertain. Germline CDR1 and CDR2: SGHAT and FQNNGV. This CDR3 is 13 amino acids long. V gave up 4 bases and J gave up 6 bases, with 9 bases separating them. This chain's CDR3 is CASSSLRAGELFF. DNA of the CDR3: TGTGCCAGCAGCTCCCTCCGAGCCGGGGAGCTGTTTTTT.

J is TRBJ1-5 and V is TRBV10-3, with D tentatively TRBD1 (6 bases). The germline CDR1 and CDR2 sequences are ENHRY and SYGVKD. The V and J ends lost 2 bases and 2 bases respectively, with 13 bases between them. The CDR3 sequence is 16 residues long. The CDR3 region has the DNA TGTGCCATCAGTGAGAGGGGGGGTGAGGGCAATCAGCCCCAGCATTTT. This translates into CAISERGGEGNQPQHF.

V gene TRBV5-1 combines with J gene TRBJ2-3; D might be TRBD1 or TRBD2, each matching 5 bases. Germline loops: CDR1 SGHRS, CDR2 YFSETQ. The CDR3 covers 15 residues. Trimming removed 4 bases at V and 6 bases at J, with 18 bases between. The CDR3 DNA reads as TGCGCCAGCAGCCCCCGGGACCGACTACGGGATACGCAGTATTTT. Amino acid sequence: CASSPRDRLRDTQYF.

The chain has TRBV20-1 and TRBJ1-1, with D tentatively TRBD1 (6 bases). This CDR3 has 15 residues. Trimming took off 3 bases at V and 1 base at J, with 15 bases between the two ends. Per germline, CDR1 DFQATT and CDR2 SNEGSKA (reference sequence). CDR3 DNA sequence: TGCAGTGCTAGTCCTGGGGGCAGAGGGAACACTGAAGCTTTCTTT. It yields the protein CSASPGGRGNTEAFF.

This chain connects TRBV15 to TRBJ2-1, with 15 positions matching TRBD2. The CDR3 spans 17 residues. J gave up 9 bases and V 3 bases, and 9 bases lay outside the gene matches. CDR1 and CDR2 from the germline V gene are LNHNV and YYDKDF (reference sequence). Written as DNA, the CDR3 is TGTGCCACCAGCAGTGCTTCGGGACTAGCGGGGGGTGGTGAGCAGTTCTTC. It encodes CATSSASGLAGGGEQFF.

The chain employs TRBV5-1 and TRBJ2-7, with D possibly being TRBD2 (6 bases). Germline V gene lookup returns CDR1 SGHRS and CDR2 YFSETQ. There are 14 residues in the CDR3. V lost 0 bases and J lost 1, with 8 bases in between. Here the CDR3 DNA reads TGCGCCAGCAGCTTGGCAGGGACTTCCTACGAGCAGTACTTC. Protein sequence: CASSLAGTSYEQYF.

This sequence joins TRBV6-2 or TRBV6-3 and TRBJ2-7; 10 bases are shared with TRBD1. V shed 6 bases and J 5 bases; nucleotides not matched to a gene: 4. The CDR3 has 13 residues. Looked up from germline, CDR1 is MNHEY and CDR2 is SVGEGT. The CDR3 loop is CASSWTGGNEQYF. CDR3 coding DNA: TGTGCCAGCAGCTGGACAGGGGGAAACGAGCAGTACTTC.

This sequence joins TRBV29-1 and TRBJ2-3; D not certain. Deletions cut 0 bases from V and 2 bases from J, with 9 bases between. This CDR3 spans 14 amino acids. Germline CDR1 is SQVTM and CDR2 is ANQGSEA. The CDR3 loop is CSVEDRQNTDTQYF. CDR3 nucleotides: TGCAGCGTTGAAGATCGGCAGAACACAGATACGCAGTATTTT.

V usage is TRBV3-1 (or the pseudogene TRBV3-2) and J usage is TRBJ2-5, with a possible D match to TRBD2 (6 bases). The CDR3 contains 16 residues. Germline CDR1 reads LGHDT; CDR2 reads YNNKEL (reference sequence). Deletions cut 3 bases from V and 0 bases from J, with 14 bases between. The DNA of the CDR3 is TGTGCCAGCAGCCACGGGGGTGGCCCTTACCAAGAGACCCAGTACTTC. Translating gives CASSHGGGPYQETQYF.

The chain is built from TRBV29-1 and TRBJ1-3; TRBD1 is a possible D gene (5 bases). Between the trimmed V and J ends, which lost 3 bases and 8 bases, there was a span of 11 bases. The V gene's germline CDR1 is SQVTM and CDR2 ANQGSEA. The CDR3 spans 12 residues. In DNA, the CDR3 is TGCAGCGTTGATTCCGGGGGGGACACCATATATTTT. Protein: CSVDSGGDTIYF.

This sequence joins TRBV27 and TRBJ2-7; no definite D call. The ends were cut back, 3 bases at V and 4 bases at J, with 13 bases in the middle. CDR1 and CDR2 (germline): MNHEY, SMNVEV (reference sequence). This CDR3 region has 14 residues. The CDR3, as DNA: TGTGCCAGCAGTTTCCTCCCCTCTCGATACGAGCAGTACTTC. Its protein product is CASSFLPSRYEQYF.

V is TRBV14 and J is TRBJ2-6, with a tentative D call TRBD1 (5 bases). The CDR3 extends over 16 amino acids. The ends were cut back, 2 bases at V and 3 bases at J, with 11 bases in the middle. CDR1 and CDR2 (germline): SGHDN, FVKESK. The DNA of the CDR3 is TGTGCCAGCAGCCAAAGGACACACCTTGGGGCCAACGTCCTGACTTTC. This sequence encodes CASSQRTHLGANVLTF.

CDR3 DNA: TGTGCCAGCTCCCCTATTGGGGCGCATGAGCAGTTCTTC. It yields the protein CASSPIGAHEQFF. This rearrangement joins TRBV18 to TRBJ2-1; D may be TRBD1 (5 bases). Between the trimmed V and J ends, which lost 6 bases and 8 bases, there was a span of 14 bases. The CDR3 is 13 amino acids. Germline CDR1 and CDR2: KGHSH and LQKENI. The full variable domain, rest sourced from reference TRBV18 and TRBJ2-1, is NAGVMQNPRHLVRRRGQEARLRCSPMKGHSHVYWYRQLPEEGLKFMVYLQKENIIDESGMPKERFSAEFPKEGPSILRIQQVVRGDSAAYFCASSPIGAHEQFFGPGTRLTVL.

The rearrangement uses TRBV2 and TRBJ2-3; D unclear. This CDR3 is 11 amino acids long. Trimming left V 1 base short and J 5 bases short, with 1 base between. Germline CDR1 and CDR2: SNHLY and FYNNEI. For the CDR3, the DNA is TGTGCCAGCAGTGAAGGAGATACGCAGTATTTT. It yields the protein CASSEGDTQYF. Full variable domain (missing parts from reference TRBV2 and TRBJ2-3): EPEVTQTPSHQVTQMGQEVILRCVPISNHLYFYWYRQILGQKVEFLVSFYNNEISEKSEIFDDQFSVERPDGSNFTLKIRSTKLEDSAMYFCASSEGDTQYFGPGTRLTVL.

The CDR3 sequence is CASSFLTSGGSDTQYF. CDR3 bases: TGTGCCAGCAGCTTCCTGACTAGCGGGGGTTCAGATACGCAGTATTTT. V usage is TRBV7-9 and J usage is TRBJ2-3; 12 bases fit TRBD2. This CDR3 contains 16 residues. Germline CDR1 and CDR2: SEHNR and FQNEAQ (reference sequence). V lost 3 bases, J lost 4 bases, and 5 bases stayed unmatched.

This CDR3 reads CASSLGTDTQYF. The DNA of the CDR3 is TGTGCCAGCAGTTTAGGGACAGATACGCAGTATTTT. The rearrangement joins TRBV12-3 or TRBV12-4 to TRBJ2-3, with D unclear. V lost 1 base to trimming and J lost 3 bases, with 2 bases between them. This CDR3 comprises 12 residues.